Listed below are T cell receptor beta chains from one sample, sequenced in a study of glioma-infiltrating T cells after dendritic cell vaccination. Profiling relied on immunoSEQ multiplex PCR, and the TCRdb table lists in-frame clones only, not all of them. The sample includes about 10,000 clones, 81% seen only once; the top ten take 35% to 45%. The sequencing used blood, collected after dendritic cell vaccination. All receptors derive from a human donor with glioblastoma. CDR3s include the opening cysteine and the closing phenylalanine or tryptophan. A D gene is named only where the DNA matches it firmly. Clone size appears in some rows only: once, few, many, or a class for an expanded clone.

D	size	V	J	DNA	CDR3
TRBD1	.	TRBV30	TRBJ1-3	TGTGCCTGGAATTGGCCGGTTCGGGACAGGGGAGACACCATATATTTT	CAWNWPVRDRGDTIYF
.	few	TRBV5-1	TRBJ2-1	TGCGCCAGCAGCTTGGCCGCACTGGCCTACAATGAGCAGTTCTTC	CASSLAALAYNEQFF
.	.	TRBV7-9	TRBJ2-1	TGTGCCAGCAGCTTAGCGGCGGGAAGCTCCTACAATGAGCAGTTCTTC	CASSLAAGSSYNEQFF
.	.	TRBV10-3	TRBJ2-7	TGTGCCATCAGGGACAGCCTCTACGAGCAGTACTTC	CAIRDSLYEQYF
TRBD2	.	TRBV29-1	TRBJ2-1	TGCAGCGTAACGTCTAGCGGCCGCCTCTACAATGAGCAGTTCTTC	CSVTSSGRLYNEQFF
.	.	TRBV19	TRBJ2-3	TGTGCCAGTAGTATAGCTTTCAGCGAAGCGGATACGCAGTATTTT	CASSIAFSEADTQYF
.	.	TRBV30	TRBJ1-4	TGTGCCTGGAGTGTACCGCGGAGTGGTGAAAAACTGTTTTTT	CAWSVPRSGEKLFF
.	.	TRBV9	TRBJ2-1	TGTGCCAGCAGCCGAGGGCCCTACAATGAGCAGTTCTTC	CASSRGPYNEQFF
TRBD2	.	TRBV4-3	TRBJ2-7	TGCGCCAGCAGCCAAGATCGGCTAGCGGGAACGTACGAGCAGTACTTC	CASSQDRLAGTYEQYF
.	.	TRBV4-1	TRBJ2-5	TGCGCCAGCAGCCCTCCAGGGAAAGAGACCCAGTACTTC	CASSPPGKETQYF